The rows below give T cell receptor beta chains drawn from one sample of a study of blood T cell repertoires in COVID-19. The method was immunoSEQ multiplex PCR; TCRdb's version includes in-frame clones alone and lacks a portion of them. The table shows about 74,000 clones, with more than 70% occurring only once. Sequencing was done on a sample of peripheral blood. These receptors came from a man between 65 and 85 years old with active or convalescent COVID-19. The CDR3 runs from the conserved cysteine through the conserved F or W. A D gene is named only where the DNA matches it firmly. Clone sizes are given selectively: once, few, many, or a class where the clone is expanded.

TRBV7-3	.	.	TRBJ2-3	TGTGCCAGCAGCTCCGGACTTCCCCGCACAGATACGCAGTATTTT	CASSSGLPRTDTQYF
TRBV5-6	TRBD1	.	TRBJ1-6	TGTGCCAGCATGACAGGGGGCTCACCCCTCCACTTT	CASMTGGSPLHF
TRBV5-1	TRBD2	.	TRBJ2-1	TGCGCCAGCAGCTTTACTAGCGGGAGAGCGAATGAGCAGTTCTTC	CASSFTSGRANEQFF
TRBV28	TRBD1	once	TRBJ1-5	TGTGCCAGCAAAATGGACAGGGGAGGCAATCAGCCCCAGCATTTT	CASKMDRGGNQPQHF
TRBV3-1/TRBV3-2	.	.	TRBJ1-4	TGTGCCAGCAGCCAAGACTCCAGCGGTAATGAAAAACTGTTTTTT	CASSQDSSGNEKLFF
TRBV19	TRBD1	.	TRBJ2-2	TGTGCCACCTGGACAGGAAACACCGGGGAGCTGTTTTTT	CATWTGNTGELFF
TRBV11-2	TRBD1	.	TRBJ1-2	TGTGCCAGCAGCTTAGTAGGAGGGGGCGTCTATGGCTACACCTTC	CASSLVGGGVYGYTF
TRBV10-3	.	.	TRBJ2-5	TGTGCCATCAGTGAGTGGAGGACGCAAGAGACCCAGTACTTC	CAISEWRTQETQYF
TRBV11-2	TRBD2	.	TRBJ2-7	TGTGCCACCGGGACTAGCGGGTACTACGAGCAGTACTTC	CATGTSGYYEQYF
TRBV27	.	.	TRBJ2-1	TGTGCCAGTTGGAACAGGCGGTACAATGAGCAGTTCTTC	CASWNRRYNEQFF
TRBV4-1	.	.	TRBJ1-2	TGCGCCAGCAGCCAGGATTTCGGGGGAATGAGTGGCTACACCTTC	CASSQDFGGMSGYTF
TRBV6-2/TRBV6-3	.	.	TRBJ1-5	TGTGCCAGCAGTAAGGCCGGGGGTGGGAATCAGCCCCAGCATTTT	CASSKAGGGNQPQHF
TRBV6-4	TRBD2	.	TRBJ2-1	TGTGCCAGCAGTGACTCCGGGACTAACCCCTACAATGAGCAGTTCTTC	CASSDSGTNPYNEQFF
TRBV28	.	.	TRBJ2-3	TGTGCCAGCAGTCCAGACTACTCAGATACGCAGTATTTT	CASSPDYSDTQYF
TRBV27	TRBD1	.	TRBJ2-7	TGTGCCAGCAGTCCCTTCGCGTACTCCGGACAGGGGGAGTACGAGCAGTACTTC	CASSPFAYSGQGEYEQYF
TRBV5-1	.	once	TRBJ1-1	TGCGCCAGCAGACTGGACAACCCTGACACTGAAGCTTTCTTT	CASRLDNPDTEAFF
TRBV2	.	.	TRBJ2-1	TGTGCCAGCAGGTGGCCACACAGTGAGCAGTTCTTC	CASRWPHSEQFF
TRBV27	.	.	TRBJ2-7	TGTGCCAGCAGGCTTGAGTCCGGGAGCCCCTACGAGCAGTACTTC	CASRLESGSPYEQYF
TRBV3-1/TRBV3-2	TRBD1	.	TRBJ1-2	TGTGCCAGCAGCTCGGGACAGTACTATGGCTACACCTTC	CASSSGQYYGYTF
TRBV10-3	.	.	TRBJ2-1	TGTGCCATCAGTGAGTCGACTCGGCAAAATAATGAGCAGTTCTTC	CAISESTRQNNEQFF
TRBV28	.	.	TRBJ2-5	TGTGCCAGCAGCCATGACAGACCCCCAGAGACCCAGTACTTC	CASSHDRPPETQYF
TRBV2	TRBD1	.	TRBJ1-2	TGTGCCAGCAGACGGGACAGGCTTGCTTCATCTGGCTACACCTTC	CASRRDRLASSGYTF
TRBV5-1	TRBD1	.	TRBJ2-7	TGCGCCAGCAGCCCCGGGACAGTCACCTACGAGCAGTACTTC	CASSPGTVTYEQYF
TRBV5-6	TRBD2	.	TRBJ2-3	TGTGCCAGCAGCCCGGGACTAGCGGGGGGGCGAGTCACAGATACGCAGTATTTT	CASSPGLAGGRVTDTQYF
TRBV24-1	.	.	TRBJ1-4	TGTGCCACCAGTGATGAACAGGCTACAACTAATGAAAAACTGTTTTTT	CATSDEQATTNEKLFF
TRBV27	TRBD1	.	TRBJ1-1	TGTGCCAGCAGTCCAGGACAGGGGCTACCTGGGCGTACTGAAGCTTTCTTT	CASSPGQGLPGRTEAFF
TRBV6-4	.	.	TRBJ1-3	TGTGCCAGCAGACGGGGGGGGCAAATCTCTGGAAACACCATATATTTT	CASRRGGQISGNTIYF
TRBV6-2/TRBV6-3	.	.	TRBJ2-1	TGTGCCAGCAGCCTCTCCCGGGGGGCGGGGAATGAGCAGTTCTTC	CASSLSRGAGNEQFF
TRBV6-5	TRBD1	.	TRBJ1-1	TGTGCCTGCCACAGGGGGCCGTACACTGAAGCTTTCTTT	CACHRGPYTEAFF
TRBV7-3	TRBD2	.	TRBJ2-1	TGTGCCAGCAGCTTCACTAGCGGGAGGGCCAATGAGCAGTTCTTC	CASSFTSGRANEQFF
TRBV19	TRBD1	.	TRBJ1-1	TGTGCCAGTAGTATCCGGGGGATGGACAGGGAAAGAGCTGAAGCTTTCTTT	CASSIRGMDRERAEAFF
TRBV5-1	TRBD1	.	TRBJ2-1	TGCGCCAGCAGCACGATGACAGGGGGCGGGAATGAGCAGTTCTTC	CASSTMTGGGNEQFF
TRBV2	.	once	TRBJ2-7	TGTGCCAGTGGTACAGATACCTACGAGCAGTACTTC	CASGTDTYEQYF
TRBV5-1	TRBD2	once	TRBJ2-1	TGCGCCAGCAGCTCGTCTAGCGGGGGGACCCACAATGAGCAGTTCTTC	CASSSSSGGTHNEQFF
TRBV3-1/TRBV3-2	TRBD2	.	TRBJ2-3	TGTGCCAGCAGCCAATCGGCTAGCGGACTCACAGATACGCAGTATTTT	CASSQSASGLTDTQYF
TRBV3-1/TRBV3-2	.	.	TRBJ1-1	TGTGCCAGCAGCCAGGGGGGAGGCACTGAAGCTTTCTTT	CASSQGGGTEAFF
TRBV15	.	.	TRBJ1-2	TGTGCCACCAGCAGTGGCAGGGAGGGGATAGGCTACACCTTC	CATSSGREGIGYTF